The rows below give T cell receptor beta chains drawn from one sample of a study of T cell changes during pregnancy in multiple sclerosis. Produced via immunoSEQ multiplex PCR; TCRdb's table is partial and in-frame only. The sample has around 110,000 clones, about 90% seen once. The specimen was peripheral blood, collected before pregnancy. These receptors were collected from a female donor with multiple sclerosis, enrolled in a pregnancy study. CDR3s include the opening cysteine and the closing phenylalanine or tryptophan.

TRBJ1-4 TRBV19 16 CASISPTGPREEKLFF
TRBJ1-1 TRBV28 15 CASSTGGRMNTEAFF
TRBJ1-2 TRBV10-3 14 CAIEAGGTNYGYTF
TRBJ1-2 TRBV7-8 14 CASSSTTGGLGYTF
TRBJ2-5 TRBV9 15 CASSPRQGPQETQYF
TRBJ1-6 TRBV30 13 CAWSRDSNSPLHF
TRBJ2-7 TRBV7-2 17 CASRLKGGGTRIYEQYF
TRBJ2-1 TRBV7-9 16 CASSSREEGGYNEQFF
TRBJ2-2 TRBV28 15 CASSLYRANTGELFF
TRBJ1-5 TRBV18 14 CASSPWQGRQPQHF
TRBJ1-5 TRBV28 15 CASSFVRGGNQPQHF
TRBJ2-1 TRBV6-4 13 CASSDRGLGEQFF
TRBJ1-4 TRBV5-5 14 CASSLDGNNEKLFF
TRBJ2-6 TRBV6-6 15 CASKGGASGANVLTF
TRBJ2-2 TRBV27 19 CASSSPGTRIITNTGELFF
TRBJ1-4 TRBV11-3 17 CASSFFVGGTVNEKLFF
TRBJ1-2 TRBV7-2 11 CAGSGYYGYTF
TRBJ2-7 TRBV6-5 14 CASRRTSGSYEQYF
TRBJ2-5 TRBV30 15 CAWSVLGSGGETQYF
TRBJ2-3 TRBV5-1 16 CASSLDAGGPGDTQYF
TRBJ2-3 TRBV29-1 11 CSVDRTDTQYF
TRBJ1-2 TRBV5-1 19 CASSPAWQGKRVDNYGYTF
TRBJ1-1 TRBV13 15 CASSLRDRRNTEAFF
TRBJ2-7 TRBV5-6 15 CASSFSGTGAYEQYF
TRBJ1-1 TRBV30 13 CAWSRDREAEAFF
TRBJ1-5 TRBV28 16 CASSSPGTGEVQPQHF
TRBJ1-2 TRBV19 18 CASSILPGQAAPNYGYTF
TRBJ2-1 TRBV19 14 CASSIPGQARGQFF
TRBJ2-1 TRBV9 15 CASSSTSGGYNEQFF
TRBJ1-2 TRBV27 20 CASSLSYEASRLVANYGYTF
TRBJ2-3 TRBV2 13 CAIQPERTDTQYF
TRBJ1-3 TRBV6-5 13 CASSWRGGNTIYF
TRBJ2-3 TRBV6-5 16 CASSYSQGIPTDTQYF
TRBJ2-5 TRBV18 18 CASSPVGPGTALQETQYF
TRBJ1-5 TRBV2 14 CASSEETGAQPQHF
TRBJ2-7 TRBV6-6 16 CASSTGLVSLSYEQYF
TRBJ1-1 TRBV11-3 14 CASSGDRGGTEAFF
TRBJ2-2 TRBV13 19 CASSPNRETSGANTGELFF
TRBJ2-4 TRBV5-6 15 CASSGSGVAKNIQYF
TRBJ2-2 TRBV7-3 17 CASSSTSGGAGTGELFF
TRBJ2-7 TRBV19 14 CASSIGLQSYEQYF
TRBJ2-3 TRBV20-1 11 CSAGGGDTQYF
TRBJ2-7 TRBV11-1 19 CASSLLRDTSLRGVYEQYF
TRBJ2-5 TRBV6-6 15 CASIPPPPDQETQYF
TRBJ2-5 TRBV5-4 16 CASSWKGDPSQETQYF
TRBJ1-1 TRBV11-3 13 CASSLESDSEAFF
TRBJ1-2 TRBV4-1 18 CASSQSGTGALPNYGYTF
TRBJ1-5 TRBV6-1 14 CAANRGLGNQPQHF
TRBJ1-5 TRBV2 16 CASSEGDRGKNQPQHF
TRBJ2-7 TRBV2 16 CATWADTPSGSYEQYF
TRBJ1-6 TRBV7-9 15 CASSPRTGSNSPLHF